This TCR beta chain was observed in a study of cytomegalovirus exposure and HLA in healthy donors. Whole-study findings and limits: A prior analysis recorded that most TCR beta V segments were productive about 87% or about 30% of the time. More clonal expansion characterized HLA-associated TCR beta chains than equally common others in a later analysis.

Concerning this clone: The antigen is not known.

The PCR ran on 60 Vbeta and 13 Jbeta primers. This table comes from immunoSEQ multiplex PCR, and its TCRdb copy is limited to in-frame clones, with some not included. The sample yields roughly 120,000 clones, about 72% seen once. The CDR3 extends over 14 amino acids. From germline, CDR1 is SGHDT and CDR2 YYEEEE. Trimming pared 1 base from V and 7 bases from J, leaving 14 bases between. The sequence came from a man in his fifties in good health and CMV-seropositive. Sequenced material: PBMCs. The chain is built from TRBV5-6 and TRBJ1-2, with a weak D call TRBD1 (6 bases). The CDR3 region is CASSLRTGQFGYTF. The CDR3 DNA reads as TGTGCCAGCAGCTTGCGTACAGGGCAGTTTGGCTACACCTTC.